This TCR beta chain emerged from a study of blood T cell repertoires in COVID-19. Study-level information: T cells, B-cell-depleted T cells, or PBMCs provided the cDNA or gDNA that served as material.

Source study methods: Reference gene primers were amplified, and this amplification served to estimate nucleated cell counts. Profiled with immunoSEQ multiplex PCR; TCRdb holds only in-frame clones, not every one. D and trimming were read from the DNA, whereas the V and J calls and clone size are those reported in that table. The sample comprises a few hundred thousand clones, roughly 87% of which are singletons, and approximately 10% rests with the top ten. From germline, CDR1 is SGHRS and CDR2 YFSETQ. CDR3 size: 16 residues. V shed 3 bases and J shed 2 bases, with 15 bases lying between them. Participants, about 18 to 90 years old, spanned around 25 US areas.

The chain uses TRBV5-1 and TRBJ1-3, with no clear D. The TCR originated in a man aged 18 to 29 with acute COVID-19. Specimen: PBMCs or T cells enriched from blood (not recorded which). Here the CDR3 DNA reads TGCGCCAGCAGCTCTTATAATGGGAGCACTGGAAACACCATATATTTT. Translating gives CASSSYNGSTGNTIYF. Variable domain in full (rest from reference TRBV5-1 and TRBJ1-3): KAGVTQTPRYLIKTRGQQVTLSCSPISGHRSVSWYQQTPGQGLQFLFEYFSETQRNKGNFPGRFSGRQFSNSRSEMNVSTLELGDSALYLCASSSYNGSTGNTIYFGEGSWLTVV.